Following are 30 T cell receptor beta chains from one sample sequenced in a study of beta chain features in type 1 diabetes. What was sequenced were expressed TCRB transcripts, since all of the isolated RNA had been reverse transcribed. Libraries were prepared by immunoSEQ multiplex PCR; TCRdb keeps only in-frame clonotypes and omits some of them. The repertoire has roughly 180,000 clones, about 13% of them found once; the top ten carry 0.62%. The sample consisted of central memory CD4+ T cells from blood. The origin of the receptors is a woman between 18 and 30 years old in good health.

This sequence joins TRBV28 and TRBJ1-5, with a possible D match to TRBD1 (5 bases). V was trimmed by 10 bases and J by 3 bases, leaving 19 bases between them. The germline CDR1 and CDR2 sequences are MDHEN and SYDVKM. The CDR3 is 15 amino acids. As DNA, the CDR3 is TGTGCCATAACCAAGGTGGCAGGGAACAATCAGCCCCAGCATTTT. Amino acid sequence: CAITKVAGNNQPQHF.

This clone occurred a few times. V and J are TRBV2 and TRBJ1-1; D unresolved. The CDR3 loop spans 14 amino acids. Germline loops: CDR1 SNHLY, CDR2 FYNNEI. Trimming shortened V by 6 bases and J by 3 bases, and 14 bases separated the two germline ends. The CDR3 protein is CASRPDWGYTEAFF. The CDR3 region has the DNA TGTGCCAGCAGGCCGGACTGGGGATACACTGAAGCTTTCTTT.

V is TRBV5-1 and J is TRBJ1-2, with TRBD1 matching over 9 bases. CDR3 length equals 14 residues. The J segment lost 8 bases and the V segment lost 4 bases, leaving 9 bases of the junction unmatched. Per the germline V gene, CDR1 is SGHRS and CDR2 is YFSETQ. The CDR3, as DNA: TGCGCCAGCAGCATGGAGGGACAGGGCTTAGGCTACACCTTC. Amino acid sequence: CASSMEGQGLGYTF.

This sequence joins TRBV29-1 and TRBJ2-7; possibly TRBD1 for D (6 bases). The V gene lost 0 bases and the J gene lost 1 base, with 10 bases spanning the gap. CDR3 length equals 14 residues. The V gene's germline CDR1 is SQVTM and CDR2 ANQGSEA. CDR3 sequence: CSVEDPTGSYEQYF. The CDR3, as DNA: TGCAGCGTTGAAGACCCCACAGGGTCCTACGAGCAGTACTTC.

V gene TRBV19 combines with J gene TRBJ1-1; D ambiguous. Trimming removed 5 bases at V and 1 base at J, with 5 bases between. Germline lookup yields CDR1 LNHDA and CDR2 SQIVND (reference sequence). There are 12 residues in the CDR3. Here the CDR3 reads CASSFRNTEAFF. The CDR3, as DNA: TGTGCCAGTAGTTTTCGGAACACTGAAGCTTTCTTT.

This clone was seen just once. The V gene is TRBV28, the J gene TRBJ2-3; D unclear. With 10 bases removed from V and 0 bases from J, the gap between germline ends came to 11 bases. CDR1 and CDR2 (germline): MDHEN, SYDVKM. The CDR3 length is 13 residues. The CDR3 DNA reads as TGTGCCACCACTATCCCTAGCACAGATACGCAGTATTTT. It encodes CATTIPSTDTQYF.

CDR3 DNA sequence: TGTGCCAGCAGCCGCCGACAGGGGGATGGGGCAGATACGCAGTATTTT. Encoded protein: CASSRRQGDGADTQYF. This chain uses TRBV4-2 with TRBJ2-3; 9 nucleotides agree with TRBD1. CDR1 and CDR2 from the germline V gene are LGHNA and YNFKEQ. V trimming: 4 bases; J trimming: 4 bases; junction bases outside the gene matches: 9. This CDR3 contains 16 residues.

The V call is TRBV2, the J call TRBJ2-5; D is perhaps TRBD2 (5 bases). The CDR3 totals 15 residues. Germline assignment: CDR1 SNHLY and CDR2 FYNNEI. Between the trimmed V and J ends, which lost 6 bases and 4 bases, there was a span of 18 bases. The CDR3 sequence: CASSLDSRSGETQYF. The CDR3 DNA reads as TGTGCCAGCAGCCTTGACTCTAGGAGCGGAGAGACCCAGTACTTC. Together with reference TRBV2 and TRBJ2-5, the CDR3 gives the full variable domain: EPEVTQTPSHQVTQMGQEVILRCVPISNHLYFYWYRQILGQKVEFLVSFYNNEISEKSEIFDDQFSVERPDGSNFTLKIRSTKLEDSAMYFCASSLDSRSGETQYFGPGTRLLVL.

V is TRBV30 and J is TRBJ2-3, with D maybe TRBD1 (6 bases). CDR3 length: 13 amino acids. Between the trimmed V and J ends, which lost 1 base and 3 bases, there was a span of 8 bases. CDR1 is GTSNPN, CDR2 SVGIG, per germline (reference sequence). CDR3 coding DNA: TGTGCCTGGAGTGACCAGGGGACAGATACGCAGTATTTT. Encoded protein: CAWSDQGTDTQYF.

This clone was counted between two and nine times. For the CDR3, the DNA is TGTGCCAGCAGCCATACATATCAGGGCTACGAGCAGTACTTC. Protein product: CASSHTYQGYEQYF. This rearrangement joins TRBV5-4 to TRBJ2-7; D is possibly TRBD1 (5 bases). The CDR3 is 14 amino acids. The germline V and J ends were trimmed by 4 bases and 3 bases, with 14 bases remaining between them. Germline V gene lookup returns CDR1 SGHNT and CDR2 YYREEE (reference sequence).

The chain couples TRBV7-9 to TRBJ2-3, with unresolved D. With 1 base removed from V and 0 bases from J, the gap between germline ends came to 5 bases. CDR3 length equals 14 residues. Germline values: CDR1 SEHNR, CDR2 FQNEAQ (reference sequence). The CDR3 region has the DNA TGTGCCAGCAGCTTAGGGGCTAGCACAGATACGCAGTATTTT. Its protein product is CASSLGASTDTQYF.

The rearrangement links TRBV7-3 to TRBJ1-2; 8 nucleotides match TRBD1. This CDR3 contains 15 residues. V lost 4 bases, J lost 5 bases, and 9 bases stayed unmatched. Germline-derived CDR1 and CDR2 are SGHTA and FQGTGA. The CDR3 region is CASSSDRALSYGYTF. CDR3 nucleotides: TGTGCCAGCAGCTCGGACAGGGCCTTGAGTTATGGCTACACCTTC.

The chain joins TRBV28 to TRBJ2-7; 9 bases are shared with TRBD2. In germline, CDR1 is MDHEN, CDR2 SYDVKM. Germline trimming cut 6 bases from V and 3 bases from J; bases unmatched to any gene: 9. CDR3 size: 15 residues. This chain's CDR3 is CASRARLAALYEQYF. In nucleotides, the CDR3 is TGTGCCAGCAGGGCACGACTAGCGGCCCTCTACGAGCAGTACTTC.

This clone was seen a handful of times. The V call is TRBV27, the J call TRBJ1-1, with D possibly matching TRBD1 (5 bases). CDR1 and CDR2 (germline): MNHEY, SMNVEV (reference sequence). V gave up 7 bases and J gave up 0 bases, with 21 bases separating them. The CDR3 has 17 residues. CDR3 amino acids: CASTPYDRAFMNTEAFF. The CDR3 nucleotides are TGTGCCAGCACCCCTTACGACAGAGCCTTTATGAACACTGAAGCTTTCTTT.

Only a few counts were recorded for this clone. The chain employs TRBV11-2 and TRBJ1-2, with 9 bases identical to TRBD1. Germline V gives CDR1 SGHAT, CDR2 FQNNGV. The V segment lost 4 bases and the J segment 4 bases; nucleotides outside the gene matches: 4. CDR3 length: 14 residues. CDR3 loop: CASSSQTGGYGYTF. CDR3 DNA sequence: TGTGCCAGCAGCTCCCAGACAGGGGGCTATGGCTACACCTTC. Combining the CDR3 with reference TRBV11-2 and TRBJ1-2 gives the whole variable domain EAGVAQSPRYKIIEKRQSVAFWCNPISGHATLYWYQQILGQGPKLLIQFQNNGVVDDSQLPKDRFSAERLKGVDSTLKIQPAKLEDSAVYLCASSSQTGGYGYTFGSGTRLTVV.

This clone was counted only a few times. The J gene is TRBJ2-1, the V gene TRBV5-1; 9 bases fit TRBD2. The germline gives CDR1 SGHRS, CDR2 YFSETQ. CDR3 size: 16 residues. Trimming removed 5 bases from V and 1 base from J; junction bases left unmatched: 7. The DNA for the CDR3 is TGCGCCAGCAGGGGGATAGCGGGAGCATCCTACAATGAGCAGTTCTTC. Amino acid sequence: CASRGIAGASYNEQFF.

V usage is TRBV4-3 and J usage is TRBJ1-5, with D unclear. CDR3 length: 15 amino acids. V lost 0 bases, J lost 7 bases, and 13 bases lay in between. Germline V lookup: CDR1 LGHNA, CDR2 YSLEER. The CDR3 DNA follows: TGCGCCAGCAGCCAAGATAGCACGGTTATCCAGCCCCAGCATTTT. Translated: CASSQDSTVIQPQHF.

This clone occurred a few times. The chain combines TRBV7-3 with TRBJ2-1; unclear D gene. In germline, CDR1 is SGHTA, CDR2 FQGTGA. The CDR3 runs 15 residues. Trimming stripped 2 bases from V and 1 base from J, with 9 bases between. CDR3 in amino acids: CASSLLGGSYNEQFF. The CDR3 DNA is TGTGCCAGCAGCTTACTAGGCGGTTCCTACAATGAGCAGTTCTTC.

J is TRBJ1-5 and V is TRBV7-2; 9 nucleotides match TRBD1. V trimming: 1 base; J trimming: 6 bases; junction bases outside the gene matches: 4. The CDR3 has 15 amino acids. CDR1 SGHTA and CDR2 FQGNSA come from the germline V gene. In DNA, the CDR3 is TGTGCCAGCAGCTTAGAACAGGGGGCCGCTCAGCCCCAGCATTTT. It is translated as CASSLEQGAAQPQHF.

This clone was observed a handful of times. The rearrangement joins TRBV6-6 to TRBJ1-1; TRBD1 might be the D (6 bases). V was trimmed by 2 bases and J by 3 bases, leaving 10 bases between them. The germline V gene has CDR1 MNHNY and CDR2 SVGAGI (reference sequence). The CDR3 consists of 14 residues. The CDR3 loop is CASSYGAGDTEAFF. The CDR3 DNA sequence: TGTGCCAGCAGTTACGGAGCAGGGGACACTGAAGCTTTCTTT.

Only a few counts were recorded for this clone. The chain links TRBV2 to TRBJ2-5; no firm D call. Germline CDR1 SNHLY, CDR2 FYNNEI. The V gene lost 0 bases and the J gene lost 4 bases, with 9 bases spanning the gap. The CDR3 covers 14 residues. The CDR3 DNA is TGTGCCAGCAGTGAAGCAGAAAGCGCAGAGACCCAGTACTTC. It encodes CASSEAESAETQYF.

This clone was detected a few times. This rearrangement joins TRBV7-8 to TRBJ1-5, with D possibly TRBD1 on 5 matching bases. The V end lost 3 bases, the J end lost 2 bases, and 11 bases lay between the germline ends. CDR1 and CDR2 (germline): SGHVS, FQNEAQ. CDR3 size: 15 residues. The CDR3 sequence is CASSLGTGGNQPQHF. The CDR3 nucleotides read TGTGCCAGCAGCTTGGGGACGGGGGGCAATCAGCCCCAGCATTTT.

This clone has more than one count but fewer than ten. CDR3 loop: CASSSSPGAHTEAFF. The CDR3 coding sequence is TGTGCCAGCAGCTCCTCCCCTGGGGCGCACACTGAAGCTTTCTTT. This sequence joins TRBV7-3 and TRBJ1-1; tentative D call: TRBD1 (5 bases). Germline CDR1 and CDR2: SGHTA and FQGTGA. The CDR3 totals 15 residues. Trimming removed 4 bases from V and 3 bases from J, with 15 bases in between.

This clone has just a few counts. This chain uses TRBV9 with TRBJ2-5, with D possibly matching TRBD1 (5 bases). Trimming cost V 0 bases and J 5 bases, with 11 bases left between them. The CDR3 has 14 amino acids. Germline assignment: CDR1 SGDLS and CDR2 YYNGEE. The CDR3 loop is CASSVDQGRETQYF. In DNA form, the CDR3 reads TGTGCCAGCAGCGTAGATCAGGGAAGGGAGACCCAGTACTTC.

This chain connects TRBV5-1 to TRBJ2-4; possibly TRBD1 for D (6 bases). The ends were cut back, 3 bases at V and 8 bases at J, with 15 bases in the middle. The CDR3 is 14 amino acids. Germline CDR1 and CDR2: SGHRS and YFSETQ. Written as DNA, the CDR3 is TGCGCCAGCAGCTCGGACAGCCCGAGGGACATTCAGTACTTC. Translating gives CASSSDSPRDIQYF.

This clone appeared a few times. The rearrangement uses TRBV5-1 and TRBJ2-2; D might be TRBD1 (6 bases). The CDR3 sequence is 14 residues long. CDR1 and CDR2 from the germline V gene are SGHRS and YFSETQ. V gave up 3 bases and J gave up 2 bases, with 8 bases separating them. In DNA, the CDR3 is TGCGCCAGCAGCTCCGGGACAAACACCGGGGAGCTGTTTTTT. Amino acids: CASSSGTNTGELFF.

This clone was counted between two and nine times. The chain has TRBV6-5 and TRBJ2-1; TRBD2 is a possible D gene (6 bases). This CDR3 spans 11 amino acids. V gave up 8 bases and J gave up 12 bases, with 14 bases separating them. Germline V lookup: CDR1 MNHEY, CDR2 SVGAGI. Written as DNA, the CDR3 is TGTGCCAGCGGTACTAGCCGGTGGCAGTTCTTC. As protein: CASGTSRWQFF.

The CDR3 here is CASSRRGQANEKLFF. DNA of the CDR3: TGTGCCAGCAGCCGGAGGGGGCAGGCTAATGAAAAACTGTTTTTT. The chain recombines TRBV28 with TRBJ1-4, with 7 bases aligning to TRBD1. This CDR3 spans 15 amino acids. V lost 6 bases and J lost 3; bases outside the gene matches: 7. CDR1 and CDR2 from the germline V gene are MDHEN and SYDVKM.

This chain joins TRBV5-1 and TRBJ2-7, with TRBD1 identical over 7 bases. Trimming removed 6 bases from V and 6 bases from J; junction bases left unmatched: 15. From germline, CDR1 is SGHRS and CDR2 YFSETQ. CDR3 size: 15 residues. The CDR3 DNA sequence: TGCGCCAGCACCTCTAGGACAGGAGCCTTCTTCGAGCAGTACTTC. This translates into CASTSRTGAFFEQYF.

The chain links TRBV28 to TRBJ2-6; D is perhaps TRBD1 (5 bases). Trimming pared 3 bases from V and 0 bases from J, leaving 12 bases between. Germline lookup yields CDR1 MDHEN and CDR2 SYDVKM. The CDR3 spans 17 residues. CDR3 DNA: TGTGCCAGCAGTTTCTCCCTTAGGGGCTCTGGGGCCAACGTCCTGACTTTC. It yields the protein CASSFSLRGSGANVLTF.